This T cell receptor (beta chain) emerged from a study of blood T cell repertoires in COVID-19. Across the study: Acute and convalescent COVID-19 samples came from the United States, Italy and Spain. The cDNA or gDNA used as material had been derived from T cells, B-cell-depleted T cells, or PBMCs.

CDR1 is MDHEN and CDR2 is SYDVKM in the germline V gene. The CDR3 has 14 residues. J was trimmed by 7 bases and V by 4 bases; bases with no gene match: 4. Assay used: immunoSEQ multiplex PCR; TCRdb lists only in-frame clones, some missing. The sample carries around 400,000 clones, over 75% recorded once. This TCR came from a woman aged 55-69 years with COVID-19, enrolled during active disease. The chain joins TRBV28 to TRBJ1-4; TRBD1 agrees at 9 bases. Sequencing input: peripheral blood. DNA for the CDR3: TGTGCCAGCAGTTACCCGACAGGGGGTGAAAAACTGTTTTTT. Encoded protein: CASSYPTGGEKLFF.